These T cell receptor beta chains were read from a single sample in a study of T cells in narcolepsy. Sequenced by immunoSEQ multiplex PCR; TCRdb stores in-frame clones only, minus some. The table includes about 34,000 clones, 82% detected once. Material for sequencing was CD45RA- memory CD4+ T cells from PBMCs. Receptor source: a human donor with narcolepsy. Each CDR3 is given with its conserved first and last residue. The D gene is left open where the match is weak. Where a row states a size, it is once, few, many or the class of an expanded clone; other rows omit it.

j_call,v_call,clone_size,cdr3_length,d_call,cdr3_nt,cdr3_aa
TRBJ1-5,TRBV2,.,13,.,TGTGCCAGCAGTGTGGGGTCCCGCCAGCCCCAGCATTTT,CASSVGSRQPQHF
TRBJ2-2,TRBV9,.,14,.,TGTGCCAGCAGCGTAGCACGATACACCGGGGAGCTGTTTTTT,CASSVARYTGELFF
TRBJ1-1,TRBV7-3,.,14,.,TGTGCCAGCAGCCCAGGCGGGACCACTGCTGAAGCTTTCTTT,CASSPGGTTAEAFF
TRBJ2-7,TRBV5-6,.,15,TRBD1,TGTGCCAGCAGCTTGGCCGGGACAGGGTTGCGAGAGCAGTACTTC,CASSLAGTGLREQYF
TRBJ2-3,TRBV5-1,.,17,TRBD2,TGCGCCAGCAGCTTGATCGGTAGCGGGGGACCCACAGATACGCAGTATTTT,CASSLIGSGGPTDTQYF
TRBJ1-5,TRBV30,.,13,.,TGTGCCTGGAGTCCTTCTCGTAGTCAGCCCCAGCATTTT,CAWSPSRSQPQHF
TRBJ2-7,TRBV29-1,.,13,TRBD1,TGCAGCGTTGGACAGGGGACCTCCTACGAGCAGTACTTC,CSVGQGTSYEQYF
TRBJ2-1,TRBV14,.,17,.,TGTGCCAGCAGCGAATTAGGGGGAGTAGTGTCCTACAATGAGCAGTTCTTC,CASSELGGVVSYNEQFF
TRBJ2-3,TRBV11-2,.,17,.,TGTGCCAGCAGCTTGTGGACGTACAACCCGGGGACAGATACGCAGTATTTT,CASSLWTYNPGTDTQYF
TRBJ2-3,TRBV29-1,.,13,.,TGCAGCGCTGGGCCTAGCGGCACAGATACGCAGTATTTT,CSAGPSGTDTQYF
TRBJ1-3,TRBV29-1,.,16,.,TGCAGCGTCGCTGAAGGACCTGGCGACTCTGGAAACACCATATATTTT,CSVAEGPGDSGNTIYF
TRBJ1-2,TRBV13,few,14,TRBD1,TGTGCCAGCAGCTTAAACAGGGGTAACTATGGCTACACCTTC,CASSLNRGNYGYTF
TRBJ1-1,TRBV19,.,14,.,TGTGCCAGTAGTATCCGAGGCCGGGAGACTGAAGCTTTCTTT,CASSIRGRETEAFF
TRBJ1-2,TRBV19,.,16,.,TGTGCCAGTCTCCCCCCCGGGGCGCAGGGAAGATATGGCTACACCTTC,CASLPPGAQGRYGYTF
TRBJ2-3,TRBV19,.,15,.,TGTGCCACAAAGAGGGGGACCTCTAGCACAGATACGCAGTATTTT,CATKRGTSSTDTQYF
TRBJ2-5,TRBV6-5,.,16,.,TGTGCCAGCAGTTACTCGGGGGGGGCTGCAAAGGAGACCCAGTACTTC,CASSYSGGAAKETQYF
TRBJ1-2,TRBV10-2,.,15,TRBD1,TGCGCCAGCAGTGGGACTGGGACAGGGTGGGGTGGCTACACCTTC,CASSGTGTGWGGYTF
TRBJ2-1,TRBV6-1,.,12,.,TGTGCCAGCTCTCGGACCAACAATGAGCAGTTCTTC,CASSRTNNEQFF
TRBJ1-5,TRBV5-8,few,15,.,TGTGCCAGCAGCTTGGTCACAGGGACGGAACAGCCCCAGCATTTT,CASSLVTGTEQPQHF
TRBJ2-1,TRBV4-3,.,18,TRBD1,TGCGCCAGCAGCCAAGAAGACGAAAATCGGGACAGGGTTTTTGAGCAGTTCTTC,CASSQEDENRDRVFEQFF
TRBJ2-1,TRBV28,.,19,TRBD2,TGTGCCAGCAGTATTGGGCTAAGAGAGCGGGAGATCGCCTACAATGAGCAGTTCTTC,CASSIGLREREIAYNEQFF
TRBJ1-2,TRBV4-3,.,16,TRBD1,TGCGCCAGCAGCCAAGATTACGGGGACAGGCTCTATGGCTACACCTTC,CASSQDYGDRLYGYTF
TRBJ1-1,TRBV6-1,.,15,.,TGTGCCAGCAGTGAAGGCGAACGGGGGCGCACTGAAGCTTTCTTT,CASSEGERGRTEAFF
TRBJ2-7,TRBV7-9,.,15,.,TGTGCCAGCAGTCAGACAGACCCTGTCTCCTACGAGCAGTACTTC,CASSQTDPVSYEQYF
TRBJ2-1,TRBV30,.,14,TRBD2,TGTGCCTGGCTTTTAGCGGGAAGTAAGGGTGAGCAGTTCTTC,CAWLLAGSKGEQFF
TRBJ1-1,TRBV10-3,.,16,.,TGTGCCATCAGTGAGGGGGCAGGGATAGCAAACACTGAAGCTTTCTTT,CAISEGAGIANTEAFF
TRBJ1-1,TRBV19,.,14,.,TGTGCCAGTAGTATAAGGGGAGAGGGCACTGAAGCTTTCTTT,CASSIRGEGTEAFF
TRBJ1-2,TRBV19,.,15,TRBD1,TGTGCCAGTAGTCCCCGGACAGGAGCTAACTATGGCTACACCTTC,CASSPRTGANYGYTF
TRBJ2-3,TRBV7-9,.,15,TRBD2,TGTGCCAGCAGCTTACAGCGGGGGGGCACAGATACGCAGTATTTT,CASSLQRGGTDTQYF
TRBJ1-2,TRBV19,once,15,.,TGTGCCAGTAGTCCCCCCGGGGGCGCTAACTATGGCTACACCTTC,CASSPPGGANYGYTF
TRBJ2-5,TRBV15,.,14,.,TGTGCCACCAGCAGAGCCGTGGGCCGGGAGACCCAGTACTTC,CATSRAVGRETQYF
TRBJ2-3,TRBV19,.,14,.,TGTGCCAGTAGTATAGCGAGTGGCACAGATACGCAGTATTTT,CASSIASGTDTQYF
TRBJ1-1,TRBV28,once,16,.,TGTGCCAGCAGTTTAATCCCATTGGGGGGGGAAACTGAAGCTTTCTTT,CASSLIPLGGETEAFF
TRBJ2-7,TRBV5-5,.,14,.,TGTGCCAGCAGCTTGACAGGGAACGGTGGCGAGCAGTACTTC,CASSLTGNGGEQYF
TRBJ1-2,TRBV10-3,.,14,.,TGTGCCATCAGTGAAAACCCTAATTTCTATGGCTACACCTTC,CAISENPNFYGYTF
TRBJ2-5,TRBV5-1,few,13,TRBD2,TGCGCCAGCACAGCTCTGGGGGGGGAGACCCAGTACTTC,CASTALGGETQYF
TRBJ1-6,TRBV5-4,.,14,.,TGTGCCAGCAGCCCGGACAGATTTAATTCACCCCTCCACTTT,CASSPDRFNSPLHF
TRBJ2-3,TRBV2,.,15,TRBD1,TGTGCCAGCAGTGAAAGACAGGGCGGCACAGATACGCAGTATTTT,CASSERQGGTDTQYF
TRBJ2-3,TRBV30,.,17,.,TGTGCCTGGAGTAAAGGGACAGCGGGTCTCCACACGGATACGCAGTATTTT,CAWSKGTAGLHTDTQYF
TRBJ1-3,TRBV30,few,13,.,TGTGCCTGGAGTGGCTCCACTGGAAACACCATATATTTT,CAWSGSTGNTIYF
TRBJ2-1,TRBV5-1,.,16,TRBD2,TGCGCCAGCAGACGCTCTGGGACTAGCGGGAGAGATGAGCAGTTCTTC,CASRRSGTSGRDEQFF
TRBJ2-6,TRBV19,.,17,.,TGTGCCAGTAGTGCGCAAACAGGGAGCTCTGGGGCCAACGTCCTGACTTTC,CASSAQTGSSGANVLTF
TRBJ2-7,TRBV29-1,.,14,TRBD1,TGCAGCGTGGGGACAGGCAGAAGCTCCTACGAGCAGTACTTC,CSVGTGRSSYEQYF
TRBJ1-5,TRBV28,.,16,TRBD1,TGTGCCAGCAGCCTACACAGGGGGCCCAGCAATCAGCCCCAGCATTTT,CASSLHRGPSNQPQHF
TRBJ1-2,TRBV9,.,14,.,TGTGCCAGCAGCGTAGGGCAGGGGCGGCATGGCTACACCTTC,CASSVGQGRHGYTF
TRBJ1-5,TRBV29-1,.,13,.,TGCAGCGTGGAAGGGCAGCCGAATCAGCCCCAGCATTTT,CSVEGQPNQPQHF
TRBJ1-5,TRBV19,.,14,TRBD1,TGTGCCAGTGTTTCGGGACAGCACAATCAGCCCCAGCATTTT,CASVSGQHNQPQHF
TRBJ2-7,TRBV19,.,13,.,TGTGCCAGTAGTTGGACACTCCTCTACGAGCAGTACTTC,CASSWTLLYEQYF
TRBJ1-5,TRBV5-5,.,14,.,TGTGCCAGCAGCTCCGACAGGAGTAATCAGCCCCAGCATTTT,CASSSDRSNQPQHF
TRBJ2-1,TRBV11-2,once,12,.,TGTGCCAGCAGCTTAGGGCCATCTGAGCAGTTCTTC,CASSLGPSEQFF
TRBJ2-1,TRBV28,.,13,.,TGTGCCAGCAGTGAACTAGGTGGCAATGAGCAGTTCTTC,CASSELGGNEQFF
TRBJ2-2,TRBV30,.,13,.,TGTGCCTGGAGTGTCCGGGGATCCGGGGAGCTGTTTTTT,CAWSVRGSGELFF
TRBJ1-5,TRBV2,few,15,.,TGTGCCAGCAGTCTTAACAGGGTTAGCAATCAGCCCCAGCATTTT,CASSLNRVSNQPQHF
TRBJ2-1,TRBV7-9,.,12,TRBD1,TGTGCCAGCAGCGGACAGGTGGATGAGCAGTTCTTC,CASSGQVDEQFF